One and the same sample provided the 15 T cell receptor beta chains below, sequenced in a study of human T cells and chemical hapten exposure. TCRdb called the RACE reads again in MiXCR, with one record for every CDR3 protein. The table has roughly 120,000 distinct CDR3 sequences, roughly 10% seen once. As to time point: patch test 2, 6 weeks after DPC sensitization. Treatment reported: therapeutic diphenylcyclopropenone sensitization with weekly scalp DPC. The input for sequencing was whole blood, taken in connection with sensitization to the hapten diphenylcyclopropenone (DPC). All receptors derive from a woman in her thirties or forties with alopecia areata. Some clones in this sample may be carry-over from other donors' samples.

Details on this clonotype: This may stem from a read error, because a much larger clone lies one nucleotide away. This chain connects TRBV27 to TRBJ2-3, with TRBD2 matching over 7 bases. The CDR3 length is 15 residues. Germline CDR1 and CDR2: MNHEY and SMNVEV (reference sequence). The ends lost 0 bases at V and 5 bases at J; junction bases unmatched: 5. The CDR3 spells CASSLSGGFEDTQYF. CDR3 DNA: TGTGCCAGCAGTTTATCCGGGGGGTTCGAAGATACGCAGTATTTT.

This clonotype was observed a single time. This chain links TRBV7-2 with TRBJ2-4; D perhaps matches TRBD2 (5 bases). The germline gives CDR1 SGHTA, CDR2 FQGNSA. The CDR3 loop spans 17 amino acids. The ends were cut back, 5 bases at V and 0 bases at J, with 17 bases in the middle. The CDR3 nucleotides are TGTGCCAGCAGCCCCTTAGATGGGAGCCAAGCCAAAAACATTCAGTACTTC. Translation gives CASSPLDGSQAKNIQYF.

The V call is TRBV7-9, the J call TRBJ2-2; no definite D call. V was clipped by 8 bases and J by 5 bases, with 6 bases between them. Germline V gene data show CDR1 as SEHNR and CDR2 as FQNEAQ (reference sequence). There are 11 residues in the CDR3. CDR3 protein: CASPLTGELFF. The CDR3 coding sequence is TGTGCCAGCCCCCTTACCGGGGAGCTGTTTTTT.

In regard to this clonotype: A read error may explain this, as a much larger clone is one base away. The chain links TRBV5-1 to TRBJ2-1; the match to TRBD2 covers 10 bases. CDR1 and CDR2 from the germline V gene are SGHRS and YFSETQ. There are 15 residues in the CDR3. This chain's CDR3 is CASSLVAGGDNKQFF. The CDR3 region has the DNA TGCGCCAGCAGCTTGGTAGCGGGGGGTGACAATAAGCAGTTCTTC.

This clonotype was found many times. This chain connects TRBV6-2 or TRBV6-3 to TRBJ2-1; tentative D call: TRBD2 (5 bases). CDR1 is MNHEY, CDR2 SVGEGT, per germline. Trimming removed 0 bases at V and 9 bases at J, with 15 bases between. The CDR3 consists of 15 residues. CDR3 nucleotide sequence: TGTGCCAGCAGTTACTCGAGGGAAGCTCTCATTGAGCAGTTCTTC. Translated, it gives CASSYSREALIEQFF.

This clonotype was counted between two and nine times. The chain links TRBV7-2 to TRBJ2-3; D is ambiguous. There are 13 residues in the CDR3. Germline V lookup: CDR1 SGHTA, CDR2 FQGNSA. The V gene lost 6 bases and the J gene lost 0 bases, with 7 bases spanning the gap. In DNA form, the CDR3 reads TGTGCCAGCAGACCCCCTAGCACAGATACGCAGTATTTT. Translating it yields CASRPPSTDTQYF.

This clonotype has only a few counts. The genes are TRBV5-5 and TRBJ2-1, with D possibly called TRBD1 or TRBD2 (5 bases each). This CDR3 spans 16 amino acids. Germline V gene sequence: CDR1 SGHKS, CDR2 YYEKEE (reference sequence). Trimming took off 0 bases at V and 9 bases at J, with 19 bases between the two ends. The CDR3 is CASSLVGTGAWGEQFF. The DNA of the CDR3 is TGTGCCAGCAGCTTGGTGGGGACCGGGGCCTGGGGTGAGCAGTTCTTC.

The J gene is TRBJ1-6, the V gene TRBV11-3; D is unresolved. Germline-derived CDR1 and CDR2 are SGHNT and YENEEA. Trimming took off 0 bases at V and 6 bases at J, with 3 bases between the two ends. This CDR3 is built from 13 residues. CDR3 in DNA: TGTGCCAGCAGCTTAGATATTAATTCACCCCTCCACTTT. It is translated as CASSLDINSPLHF.

This chain links TRBV4-3 with TRBJ2-3, with 7 bases fitting TRBD1. Germline assignment: CDR1 LGHNA and CDR2 YSLEER. Trimming removed 4 bases from V and 2 bases from J; junction bases left unmatched: 21. CDR3 size: 20 residues. CDR3 sequence (DNA): TGCGCCAGCAGCCTCCCTCCGTTGGGGTATAGAGGGGGCCTCACAGATACGCAGTATTTT. Protein sequence: CASSLPPLGYRGGLTDTQYF.

This clonotype was counted between two and nine times. The rearrangement uses TRBV18 and TRBJ2-7, with 11 bases identical to TRBD2. V lost 5 bases to trimming and J lost 2 bases; unmatched junction nucleotides: 8. Per germline, CDR1 KGHSH and CDR2 LQKENI. The CDR3 has 16 residues. The CDR3 is CASSSETSGTTYEQYF. DNA of the CDR3: TGTGCCAGCTCATCTGAGACTAGCGGGACTACCTACGAGCAGTACTTC.

This clonotype was detected only a few times. This rearrangement joins TRBV3-2 to TRBJ2-7; the DNA was not used to check the table's D call, TRBD1. TRBV3-2 is assigned pseudogene status. The CDR3 spans 14 residues. As DNA, the CDR3 is TGTGCCAGCAGCAACGGACAGGGGCTGTACGAGCAGTACTTC. This codes for CASSNGQGLYEQYF.

This clonotype occurred many times. V usage is TRBV7-2 and J usage is TRBJ2-1, with 11 bases matching TRBD2. The CDR3 sequence is 13 residues long. After removal of 5 bases from V and 13 bases from J, the junction contained 7 bases not matched to a gene. In germline, CDR1 is SGHTA, CDR2 FQGNSA. The CDR3 reads CASSPGTSGLQFF. CDR3 coding DNA: TGTGCCAGCAGCCCCGGGACTAGCGGACTTCAGTTCTTC.

This clonotype was observed at least ten times. V gene TRBV4-3 combines with J gene TRBJ1-6; D is perhaps TRBD1 (5 bases). V was trimmed by 1 base and J by 5 bases, leaving 18 bases between them. This CDR3 is built from 18 residues. The V gene's germline CDR1 is LGHNA and CDR2 YSLEER. The DNA of the CDR3 is TGCGCCAGCAGCCAAGGCCTTATTGGGGCCGGAGATAATTCACCCCTCCACTTT. It is translated as CASSQGLIGAGDNSPLHF.

This clonotype was observed many times. This chain connects TRBV4-1 to TRBJ1-2, with TRBD1 identical over 11 bases. The CDR3 length is 15 residues. V lost 1 base to trimming and J lost 3 bases; unmatched junction nucleotides: 1. Per the germline V gene, CDR1 is MGHRA and CDR2 is YSYEKL. CDR3 amino acids: CASSQGTGGDYGYTF. CDR3 bases: TGCGCCAGCAGCCAAGGGACAGGGGGCGACTATGGCTACACCTTC.

For the CDR3, the DNA is TGCAGTGCTAGATGGGACGGAAACTACGAGCAGTACTTC. Residues: CSARWDGNYEQYF. The V and J genes are TRBV20-1 and TRBJ2-7; TRBD1 or TRBD2 may be the D gene (5 bases each). Germline-derived CDR1 and CDR2 are DFQATT and SNEGSKA (reference sequence). The CDR3 consists of 13 residues. Between the trimmed V and J ends, which lost 2 bases and 3 bases, there was a span of 11 bases.